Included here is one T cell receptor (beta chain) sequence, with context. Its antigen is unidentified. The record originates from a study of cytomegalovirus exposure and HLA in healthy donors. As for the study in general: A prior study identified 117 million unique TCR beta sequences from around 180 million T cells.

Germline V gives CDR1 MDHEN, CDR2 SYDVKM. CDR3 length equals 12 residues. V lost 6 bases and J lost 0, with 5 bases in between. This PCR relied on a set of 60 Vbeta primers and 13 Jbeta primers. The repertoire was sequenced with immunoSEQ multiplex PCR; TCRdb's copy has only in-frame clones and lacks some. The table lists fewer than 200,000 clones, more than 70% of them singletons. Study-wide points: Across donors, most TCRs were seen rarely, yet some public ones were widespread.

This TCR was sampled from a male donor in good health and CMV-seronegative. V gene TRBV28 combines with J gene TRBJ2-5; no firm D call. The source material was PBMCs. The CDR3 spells CASSLYQETQYF. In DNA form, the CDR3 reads TGTGCCAGCAGCCTGTACCAAGAGACCCAGTACTTC.